These 15 T cell receptor beta chains came from one sample sequenced in a study of PD-L1 blockade in urothelial cancer. The protocol was immunoSEQ multiplex PCR, while the TCRdb copy is restricted to in-frame clones and leaves out a portion. The sample has tens of thousands of clones, 70% to 90% seen once. Time point reported: peripheral blood 6 weeks after treatment start. The sequenced sample was PBMCs, obtained around atezolizumab (anti-PD-L1) treatment. The origin of the receptors is a man aged 70-80 years with urothelial cancer.

This sequence joins TRBV5-1 and TRBJ2-6, with 7 positions matching TRBD1. CDR3 length: 16 residues. CDR1 and CDR2 (germline): SGHRS, YFSETQ. J lost 0 bases, V lost 7 bases, and 7 bases had no gene match. CDR3 in amino acids: CASQDRVASGANVLTF. The CDR3 DNA is TGCGCCAGCCAAGACAGGGTAGCCTCTGGGGCCAACGTCCTGACTTTC. The variable domain in full, completed from reference TRBV5-1 and TRBJ2-6, reads KAGVTQTPRYLIKTRGQQVTLSCSPISGHRSVSWYQQTPGQGLQFLFEYFSETQRNKGNFPGRFSGRQFSNSRSEMNVSTLELGDSALYLCASQDRVASGANVLTFGAGSRLTVL.

V is TRBV29-1 and J is TRBJ1-2; 9 nucleotides align to TRBD1. V trimming: 7 bases; J trimming: 8 bases; junction bases outside the gene matches: 8. The germline CDR1 and CDR2 sequences are SQVTM and ANQGSEA. The CDR3 length is 12 residues. The CDR3 DNA reads TGCAGCGCCCAAACAGGGGGCTGGGGCTACACCTTC. Translating gives CSAQTGGWGYTF.

This chain joins TRBV7-8 and TRBJ2-5, with D perhaps TRBD1 (6 bases). CDR1 and CDR2 (germline): SGHVS, FQNEAQ. CDR3 length: 14 amino acids. Trimming cost V 7 bases and J 0 bases, with 12 bases left between them. CDR3 sequence reads: CASILGAHQETQYF. Here the CDR3 DNA reads TGTGCCAGCATTCTGGGGGCACACCAAGAGACCCAGTACTTC.

The chain joins TRBV6-5 to TRBJ1-2, with a weak D call TRBD1 (6 bases). Trimming left V 6 bases short and J 0 bases short, with 11 bases between. The germline V gene has CDR1 MNHEY and CDR2 SVGAGI. There are 14 residues in the CDR3. The chain's CDR3 is CASRRQATNYGYTF. The CDR3 DNA is TGTGCCAGCAGACGACAGGCTACTAACTATGGCTACACCTTC.

The V call is TRBV10-1, the J call TRBJ2-7; TRBD2 aligns across 9 bases. CDR1 is WNHNN, CDR2 SYGVQD, per germline (reference sequence). V gave up 0 bases and J gave up 6 bases; unmatched junction bases: 9. The CDR3 contains 16 residues. The CDR3 reads CASSESRVAGVREQYF. The DNA of the CDR3 is TGCGCCAGCAGTGAGTCGCGGGTAGCGGGAGTTCGCGAGCAGTACTTC.

The chain links TRBV9 to TRBJ2-5, with 8 bases aligning to TRBD2. The CDR3 has 15 residues. V lost 0 bases to trimming and J lost 4 bases; unmatched junction nucleotides: 5. From germline, CDR1 is SGDLS and CDR2 YYNGEE. The CDR3: CASSVASGSGETQYF. In nucleotides, the CDR3 is TGTGCCAGCAGCGTAGCCAGCGGGAGTGGAGAGACCCAGTACTTC.

This chain links TRBV5-1 with TRBJ2-5, with 8 bases fitting TRBD2. J lost 5 bases, V lost 0 bases, and 12 bases had no gene match. The CDR3 has 17 residues. The germline gives CDR1 SGHRS, CDR2 YFSETQ. The CDR3 DNA reads as TGCGCCAGCAGCTTGGTGCCTAGCGGGTCTCCCGAGGAGACCCAGTACTTC. Protein sequence: CASSLVPSGSPEETQYF.

J is TRBJ1-3 and V is TRBV5-1; a weak D match, TRBD1 (5 bases). This CDR3 comprises 16 residues. Germline V gives CDR1 SGHRS, CDR2 YFSETQ. The V end was cut by 1 base, the J end by 0 bases, with 11 bases between. The CDR3 spells CASSLIQASSGNTIYF. CDR3 sequence (DNA): TGCGCCAGCAGCTTGATACAGGCCAGCTCTGGAAACACCATATATTTT.

J is TRBJ1-1 and V is TRBV18, with 11 positions matching TRBD1. Germline V lookup: CDR1 KGHSH, CDR2 LQKENI. V shed 3 bases, J shed 5 bases, and the junction held 5 bases outside the gene matches. This CDR3 contains 15 residues. CDR3 coding DNA: TGTGCCAGCTCACCCGGACAGGGGGCAGCGACTGAAGCTTTCTTT. It encodes CASSPGQGAATEAFF.

The chain has TRBV7-2 and TRBJ2-1; D is ambiguous. Trimming stripped 5 bases from V and 10 bases from J, with 12 bases between. CDR1 and CDR2 from the germline V gene are SGHTA and FQGNSA. This CDR3 contains 12 residues. The CDR3 sequence is CASSPAFREQFF. The CDR3 nucleotides read TGTGCCAGCAGCCCGGCCTTCAGGGAGCAGTTCTTC.

This chain connects TRBV6-6 to TRBJ1-2; 8 bases fit TRBD1. The CDR3 is made up of 13 amino acids. The V segment lost 6 bases and the J segment 8 bases; nucleotides outside the gene matches: 8. Germline assignment: CDR1 MNHNY and CDR2 SVGAGI (reference sequence). The CDR3 protein is CASRDQGARGYTF. The CDR3 bases are TGTGCCAGCAGGGACCAGGGGGCGCGCGGCTACACCTTC.

V gene TRBV5-1 combines with J gene TRBJ2-1; 9 bases map to TRBD2. V was clipped by 2 bases and J by 8 bases; unmatched bases: 11. Germline assignment: CDR1 SGHRS and CDR2 YFSETQ. The CDR3 is 16 amino acids. In nucleotides, the CDR3 is TGCGCCAGCAGCTTAGTCCTAGCGGGGTCAGGGGATGAGCAGTTCTTC. Amino acid sequence: CASSLVLAGSGDEQFF.

CDR3 sequence (DNA): TGTGCCAGTAGGCAGGGGGCAGCTAATGAAAAACTGTTTTTT. Encoded protein: CASRQGAANEKLFF. The rearrangement joins TRBV19 to TRBJ1-4, with 8 bases lining up with TRBD1. CDR1 LNHDA and CDR2 SQIVND come from the germline V gene (reference sequence). V lost 6 bases and J lost 3; bases outside the gene matches: 3. This CDR3 region has 14 residues.

V gene TRBV5-1 combines with J gene TRBJ2-1; perhaps TRBD2 as D (5 bases). The V and J ends lost 7 bases and 6 bases respectively, with 14 bases between them. The germline gives CDR1 SGHRS, CDR2 YFSETQ. The CDR3 consists of 13 residues. CDR3 DNA: TGCGCCAGCCGTCCTAGCTCGGGCAATGAGCAGTTCTTC. Protein: CASRPSSGNEQFF.

The gene calls are TRBV6-6 and TRBJ2-7; tentatively, D is TRBD2 (6 bases). Per the germline V gene, CDR1 is MNHNY and CDR2 is SVGAGI (reference sequence). This CDR3 contains 15 residues. The ends were cut back, 2 bases at V and 2 bases at J, with 13 bases in the middle. The CDR3 region is CASSYRPDYTYEQYF. DNA for the CDR3: TGTGCCAGCAGTTACCGGCCGGACTATACCTACGAGCAGTACTTC.